This T cell receptor beta chain stems from a study of shared clonotypes between healthy human individuals. V shed 5 bases and J shed 3 bases, with 9 bases lying between them. The CDR3 covers 13 residues. CDR1 is SGHVS, CDR2 FQNEAQ, per germline. TCRdb keeps only in-frame clones here, not all; method: immunoSEQ multiplex PCR. The sample lists some 2.4 million clones, 93% occurring once. The chain carries TRBV7-8 and TRBJ2-3; D unclear. The sequence was collected from a young man in good health. Some clones in this sample may be carry-over from other donors' samples. The sequencing input was naive CD4+ T cells from PBMCs. Sample subset: CD45RA+ positively selected. This chain's CDR3 is CASSQRGTDTQYF. Here the CDR3 DNA reads TGTGCCAGCAGCCAGCGAGGTACAGATACGCAGTATTTT.